Each of the 27 T cell receptor beta chains below was sequenced from the same sample in a study of OX40 agonist ivuxolimab in advanced cancers. The assay was immunoSEQ multiplex PCR, and TCRdb's table has in-frame clones only and misses some. The data show approximately 59,000 clones, approximately 86% seen once. The source was CD4+ or CD8+ T cells sorted from blood, collected in a trial of the OX40 agonist ivuxolimab. The receptor set was obtained from an adult with an advanced solid tumor such as melanoma, head and neck, liver or kidney cancer.

The chain couples TRBV11-2 to TRBJ2-7; TRBD1 matches at 9 bases. J lost 3 bases, V lost 5 bases, and 5 bases had no gene match. Germline V lookup: CDR1 SGHAT, CDR2 FQNNGV. This CDR3 is built from 14 residues. CDR3 DNA: TGTGCCAGCAGCGAAACGACAGGGGGCTACGAGCAGTACTTC. Encoded protein: CASSETTGGYEQYF.

Comment on this clone: The sample holds other DNA sequences that translate to the same CDR3. The J gene is TRBJ2-5, the V gene TRBV9, with D perhaps TRBD2 (7 bases). V shed 0 bases and J shed 5 bases, with 14 bases lying between them. The CDR3 is 15 amino acids. Germline values: CDR1 SGDLS, CDR2 YYNGEE. CDR3 in DNA: TGTGCCAGCAGCGTAGAGGGGGGGGGCAGGGAGACCCAGTACTTC. Protein product: CASSVEGGGRETQYF. The whole variable domain, remainder taken from reference TRBV9 and TRBJ2-5, is DSGVTQTPKHLITATGQRVTLRCSPRSGDLSVYWYQQSLDQGLQFLIQYYNGEERAKGNILERFSAQQFPDLHSELNLSSLELGDSALYFCASSVEGGGRETQYFGPGTRLLVL.

Comments on this clone: The junction departs from the called germline gene at one end, perhaps through a read error. At the DNA level, this CDR3 is encoded by other sequences in the same sample as well. The V and J genes are TRBV2 and TRBJ2-2; 10 nucleotides agree with TRBD2. Germline CDR1 SNHLY, CDR2 FYNNEI. The CDR3 has 16 residues. CDR3: CASSSLSGRAGGELFF. As DNA, the CDR3 is TGTGCTAGCAGTTCGCTCAGCGGGAGGGCCGGCGGGGAGCTGTTTTTT.

The sample holds a few counts of this clone. J is TRBJ2-1 and V is TRBV9, with D possibly TRBD2 on 6 matching bases. V gave up 4 bases and J gave up 8 bases, with 19 bases separating them. CDR3 length: 15 amino acids. The germline V gene encodes CDR1 SGDLS and CDR2 YYNGEE. CDR3 amino acids: CASSYGTAGQDEQFF. In DNA, the CDR3 is TGTGCCAGCAGCTACGGGACTGCCGGTCAGGATGAGCAGTTCTTC.

V and J are TRBV2 and TRBJ2-5; 9 nucleotides align to TRBD2. The trim removed 7 bases at V and 0 bases at J, leaving 6 bases unmatched. The V gene's germline CDR1 is SNHLY and CDR2 FYNNEI. The CDR3 runs 15 residues. CDR3 loop: CASNSIAGDQETQYF. CDR3 DNA sequence: TGTGCCAGCAATTCAATAGCGGGAGACCAAGAGACCCAGTACTTC.

The J gene is TRBJ2-5, the V gene TRBV5-4, with TRBD2 as a possible D gene (5 bases). Trimming stripped 1 base from V and 5 bases from J, with 9 bases between. In germline, CDR1 is SGHNT, CDR2 YYREEE (reference sequence). This CDR3 has 13 residues. CDR3 DNA sequence: TGTGCCAGCAGCTTGACTAGAATGGAGACCCAGTACTTC. Protein product: CASSLTRMETQYF.

The chain combines TRBV5-1 with TRBJ2-3; weak D call: TRBD2 (6 bases). Trimming stripped 0 bases from V and 5 bases from J, with 10 bases between. The CDR3 is made up of 14 amino acids. CDR1 and CDR2 from the germline V gene are SGHRS and YFSETQ. CDR3 sequence reads: CASSLGSEGDTQYF. CDR3 nucleotide sequence: TGCGCCAGCAGCTTGGGATCGGAGGGAGATACGCAGTATTTT.

The chain carries TRBV7-9 and TRBJ2-1; D gene uncertain. The CDR3 extends over 15 amino acids. Germline V gene lookup returns CDR1 SEHNR and CDR2 FQNEAQ (reference sequence). V was cut by 3 bases and J by 0 bases, with 9 bases left in between. CDR3 amino acids: CASSFKFSSYNEQFF. Written as DNA, the CDR3 is TGTGCCAGCAGCTTTAAGTTCAGCTCCTACAATGAGCAGTTCTTC.

This rearrangement joins TRBV19 to TRBJ2-1; 11 bases align to TRBD2. Looked up from germline, CDR1 is LNHDA and CDR2 is SQIVND (reference sequence). The CDR3 covers 13 residues. Unmatched junction bases numbered 3, after V lost 6 bases and J lost 8 bases. The CDR3 DNA reads as TGTGCCAGTAGACTAGCGGGAGCCGATGAGCAGTTCTTC. This encodes CASRLAGADEQFF.

The J gene is TRBJ1-1, the V gene TRBV11-3; no reliable D call. Trimming took 4 bases from V and 7 from J, leaving 13 bases between them. Germline V lookup: CDR1 SGHNT, CDR2 YENEEA. This CDR3 contains 13 residues. For the CDR3, the DNA is TGTGCCAGCAGCTCCCCCCGGCGAGTTGAAGCTTTCTTT. As protein: CASSSPRRVEAFF.

The J gene is TRBJ2-5, the V gene TRBV7-6, with 9 bases matching TRBD2. Germline V CDR1 and CDR2: SGHVS, FNYEAQ. The J segment lost 4 bases and the V segment lost 4 bases, leaving 13 bases of the junction unmatched. This CDR3 is built from 17 residues. The chain's CDR3 is CASSSDLSGSGSETQYF. The CDR3 DNA is TGTGCCAGCAGCTCGGACCTTAGCGGGAGCGGCTCAGAGACCCAGTACTTC.

The chain combines TRBV13 with TRBJ2-7, with TRBD1 matching over 9 bases. The germline gives CDR1 PRHDT, CDR2 FYEKMQ (reference sequence). The CDR3 extends over 15 amino acids. The junction had 8 bases not matched to a gene; V was cut back by 5 bases and J by 3 bases. CDR3 loop: CASSPVGTGNYEQYF. CDR3 bases: TGTGCCAGCAGCCCTGTCGGGACAGGGAACTACGAGCAGTACTTC.

The chain uses TRBV7-8 and TRBJ1-4; tentative D call: TRBD1 (6 bases). Germline CDR1 is SGHVS and CDR2 is FQNEAQ. Trimming shortened V by 5 bases and J by 6 bases, and 16 bases separated the two germline ends. The CDR3 is made up of 15 amino acids. The CDR3 coding sequence is TGTGCCAGCAGCCTTTTTGGGCCAGGGGATGAAAAACTGTTTTTT. It is translated as CASSLFGPGDEKLFF.

This chain joins TRBV6-1 and TRBJ2-1, with a weak D call TRBD1 (5 bases). Trimming removed 5 bases at V and 6 bases at J, with 14 bases between. This CDR3 has 14 residues. Germline assignment: CDR1 MNHNS and CDR2 SASEGT. The DNA of the CDR3 is TGTGCCAGCAGTACCGAGAAGGGGTTCAATGAGCAGTTCTTC. Its protein is CASSTEKGFNEQFF.

The rearrangement links TRBV6-5 to TRBJ2-7; TRBD1 matches at 7 bases. V gave up 6 bases and J gave up 6 bases; unmatched junction bases: 8. The CDR3 length is 13 residues. Germline lookup yields CDR1 MNHEY and CDR2 SVGAGI. The CDR3 here is CASRYSTGAEQYF. The CDR3 nucleotides read TGTGCCAGCAGATACAGTACAGGGGCCGAGCAGTACTTC.

CDR3 nucleotide sequence: TGTGCCAGCAGGGGGGTGAACACTGAAGCTTTCTTT. Amino acid sequence: CASRGVNTEAFF. The chain has TRBV5-4 and TRBJ1-1; a weak D match, TRBD1 (5 bases). The CDR3 covers 12 residues. Germline V CDR1 and CDR2: SGHNT, YYREEE (reference sequence). With 5 bases removed from V and 0 bases from J, the gap between germline ends came to 5 bases. Full variable domain (missing parts from reference TRBV5-4 and TRBJ1-1): ETGVTQSPTHLIKTRGQQVTLRCSSQSGHNTVSWYQQALGQGPQFIFQYYREEENGRGNFPPRFSGLQFPNYSSELNVNALELDDSALYLCASRGVNTEAFFGQGTRLTVV.

The V call is TRBV7-2, the J call TRBJ2-3; 9 nucleotides align to TRBD1. There are 15 residues in the CDR3. J gave up 4 bases and V 5 bases, and 7 bases lay outside the gene matches. CDR1 and CDR2 from the germline V gene are SGHTA and FQGNSA. This chain's CDR3 is CASSDRDRVADTQYF. The CDR3 region has the DNA TGTGCCAGCAGCGACCGGGACAGGGTCGCAGATACGCAGTATTTT.

To note about this clone: The germline gene is not matched at one end of the junction; a read error may be the cause. The V gene is TRBV2, the J gene TRBJ2-7, with D unclear. Germline V CDR1 and CDR2: SNHLY, FYNNEI. This CDR3 region has 14 residues. The CDR3 nucleotides read TGTGCCAGCCGTGATGGGGTTGGCTCCTACGAGCAGTACTTC. This sequence encodes CASRDGVGSYEQYF.

The J gene is TRBJ1-1, the V gene TRBV28, with D unclear. The V gene lost 7 bases and the J gene lost 0 bases, with 6 bases spanning the gap. This CDR3 contains 12 residues. Germline CDR1 reads MDHEN; CDR2 reads SYDVKM. This CDR3 is CASTAVNTEAFF. The CDR3 DNA reads as TGTGCCAGCACTGCCGTGAACACTGAAGCTTTCTTT.

The chain couples TRBV30 to TRBJ1-6; tentative D call: TRBD1 (5 bases). The CDR3 consists of 14 residues. Germline V gene data show CDR1 as GTSNPN and CDR2 as SVGIG (reference sequence). With 2 bases removed from V and 14 bases from J, the gap between germline ends came to 19 bases. CDR3 coding DNA: TGTGCCTGGAGTAATGGGGCAGGTGCGAAAACCCTCCACTTT. This codes for CAWSNGAGAKTLHF. Together with reference TRBV30 and TRBJ1-6, the CDR3 gives the full variable domain: SQTIHQWPATLVQPVGSPLSLECTVEGTSNPNLYWYRQAAGRGLQLLFYSVGIGQISSEVPQNLSASRPQDRQFILSSKKLLLSDSGFYLCAWSNGAGAKTLHFGNGTRLTVT.

The chain carries TRBV27 and TRBJ1-1; the D gene is possibly TRBD1 (6 bases). CDR1 and CDR2 from the germline V gene are MNHEY and SMNVEV (reference sequence). Trimming left V 5 bases short and J 2 bases short, with 18 bases between. This CDR3 region has 16 residues. CDR3 amino acids: CASSISLTGVNTEAFF. The DNA for the CDR3 is TGTGCCAGCAGTATTTCCCTGACAGGAGTTAACACTGAAGCTTTCTTT.

This clone came up a few times. The chain carries TRBV11-3 and TRBJ2-1; D is ambiguous. The V and J ends lost 5 bases and 10 bases respectively, with 12 bases between them. This CDR3 is built from 12 residues. The V gene's germline CDR1 is SGHNT and CDR2 YENEEA. The CDR3 bases are TGTGCCAGCAGCCCCGGGTATCAAGAGCAGTTCTTC. The encoded protein is CASSPGYQEQFF.

The chain has TRBV27 and TRBJ2-2; 8 bases match TRBD1. The V gene's germline CDR1 is MNHEY and CDR2 SMNVEV (reference sequence). This CDR3 region has 17 residues. V gave up 5 bases and J gave up 3 bases; unmatched junction bases: 11. The CDR3 reads CASSPWTGIGDTGELFF. Here the CDR3 DNA reads TGTGCCAGCAGTCCCTGGACAGGGATTGGCGACACCGGGGAGCTGTTTTTT.

The gene calls are TRBV5-1 and TRBJ2-7; no clear D gene. This CDR3 has 15 residues. CDR1 and CDR2 (germline): SGHRS, YFSETQ. V was trimmed by 0 bases and J by 2 bases, leaving 12 bases between them. The CDR3 reads CASSLGPGETYEQYF. The CDR3 DNA reads as TGCGCCAGCAGCTTGGGTCCAGGCGAAACCTACGAGCAGTACTTC.

The chain recombines TRBV28 with TRBJ1-2; D remains unclear. The germline V gene has CDR1 MDHEN and CDR2 SYDVKM. V was clipped by 2 bases and J by 3 bases, with 10 bases between them. The CDR3 totals 14 residues. As DNA, the CDR3 is TGTGCCAGCAGTTTAGATAGAAAATACTATGGCTACACCTTC. Residues: CASSLDRKYYGYTF.

This clone was found once. The rearrangement joins TRBV10-3 to TRBJ1-5; no clear D. This CDR3 has 15 amino acids. V lost 4 bases to trimming and J lost 4 bases, with 14 bases between them. Germline lookup yields CDR1 ENHRY and CDR2 SYGVKD. CDR3 amino acids: CAISGEGGRNQPQHF. CDR3 DNA sequence: TGTGCCATCAGTGGCGAGGGAGGGAGGAATCAGCCCCAGCATTTT.

The chain joins TRBV7-2 to TRBJ2-7; D is possibly TRBD1 or TRBD2 (5 bases each). The CDR3 covers 14 residues. Germline CDR1 SGHTA, CDR2 FQGNSA. V shed 3 bases and J shed 2 bases, with 11 bases lying between them. CDR3 nucleotides: TGTGCCAGCAGCTTCGGGACCCAAGCCTACGAGCAGTACTTC. Encoded protein: CASSFGTQAYEQYF.